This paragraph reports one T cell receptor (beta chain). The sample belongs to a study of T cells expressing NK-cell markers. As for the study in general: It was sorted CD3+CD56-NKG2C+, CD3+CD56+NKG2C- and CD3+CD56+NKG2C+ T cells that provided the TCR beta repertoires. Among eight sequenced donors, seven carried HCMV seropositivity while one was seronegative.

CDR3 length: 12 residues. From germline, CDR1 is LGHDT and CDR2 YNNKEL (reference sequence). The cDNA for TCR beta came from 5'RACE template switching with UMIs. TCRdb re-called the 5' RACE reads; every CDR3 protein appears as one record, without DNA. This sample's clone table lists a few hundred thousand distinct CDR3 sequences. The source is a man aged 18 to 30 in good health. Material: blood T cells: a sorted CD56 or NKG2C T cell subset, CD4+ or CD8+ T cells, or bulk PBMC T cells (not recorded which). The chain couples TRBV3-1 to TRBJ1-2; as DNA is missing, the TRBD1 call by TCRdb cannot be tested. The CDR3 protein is CASSGQSYGYTF. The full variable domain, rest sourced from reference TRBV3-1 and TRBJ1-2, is DTAVSQTPKYLVTQMGNDKSIKCEQNLGHDTMYWYKQDSKKFLKIMFSYNNKELIINETVPNRFSPKSPDKAHLNLHINSLELGDSAVYFCASSGQSYGYTFGSGTRLTVV.